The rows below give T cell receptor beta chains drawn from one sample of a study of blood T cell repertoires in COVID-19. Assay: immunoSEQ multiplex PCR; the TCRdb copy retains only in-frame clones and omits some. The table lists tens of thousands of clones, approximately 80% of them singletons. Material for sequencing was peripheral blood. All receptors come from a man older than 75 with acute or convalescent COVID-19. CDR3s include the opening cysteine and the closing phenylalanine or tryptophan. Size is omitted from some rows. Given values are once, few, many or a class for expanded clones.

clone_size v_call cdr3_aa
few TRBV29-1 CSAAGPGGTEAFF
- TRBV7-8 CASSLAAGGPHEQYF
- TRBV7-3 CASSLRSQPPYNEQFF
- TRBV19 CASSVQGTNQPQHF
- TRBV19 CASTNTDTQYF
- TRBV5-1 CASSFSTSGGAQYNEQFF
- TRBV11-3 CASSFSSSYEQYF
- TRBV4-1 CASSQAGTLRYTEAFF
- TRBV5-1 CASSLVSGRGARNTEAFF
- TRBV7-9 CASSLGGSQNNYGYTF
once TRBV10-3 CAVWSGTDSNQPQHF
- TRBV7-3 CASSKRGDNEQFF
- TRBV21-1 CASSVRQGANTGELFF
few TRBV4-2 CASSHPGQDREKLFF
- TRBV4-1 CASSVLDSTYEQYF
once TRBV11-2 CASSLEQGRFF
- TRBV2 CASRPGTRETQYF
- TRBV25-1 CASSDKSNYGYTF
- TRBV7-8 CASSLPAGGHYGYTF
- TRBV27 CASSFRGAFSGVSRANVLTF
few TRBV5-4 CASSLGGTGLQPQHF
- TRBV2 CASRLVYEQYF
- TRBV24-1 CATSDSGTSGDNEQFF
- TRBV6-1 CASSEQGTGHEKLFF
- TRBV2 CASSERRGEGTPLHF
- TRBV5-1 CASSLDPDGHDEQFF
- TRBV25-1 CASSDPTSGSYNEQFF
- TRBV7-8 CASSSTRLAGGRSFSYEQYF
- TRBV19 CASSTGLLDTQYF
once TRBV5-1 CASSLEFRAVSGNTIYF
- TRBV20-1 CSASQGDRGYTF
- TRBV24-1 CATSDSVVTPDQPQHF
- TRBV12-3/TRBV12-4 CASSFGQGRPFF
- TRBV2 CASSEEGGRTGKAFF
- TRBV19 CASSIGGGRYSGNTIYF
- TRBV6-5 CASSTRQGRYGYTF
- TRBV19 CASSVSPSQPQHF
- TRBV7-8 CASRAGTGGSYEQYF
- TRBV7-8 CASSFGDRPSNYGYTF
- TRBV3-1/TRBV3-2 CASSQDPGVNIQYF
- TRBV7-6 CASSSGTGGVQTQYF
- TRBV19 CASHSLTSSGNTIYF
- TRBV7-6 CASSPREGGNTEAFF
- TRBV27 CASSARTNTGELFF
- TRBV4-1 CASSQDRAGGPPGELFF
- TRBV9 CASNFNPGLAANSYNEQFF
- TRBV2 CATRTGALIDTQYF